A selection of T cell receptor beta chains follows, all from one sample in a study of T-cell memory formation after mild COVID-19. A single record per CDR3 protein comes from TCRdb applying MiXCR to the 5' RACE reads. The table shows under 200,000 distinct CDR3 sequences, with around a tenth occurring only once. Input material: PBMCs or a T cell subset sorted from them (not recorded which). The receptors come from a man aged 18 to 30 who had mild COVID-19 (a few samples of this study predate the infection). Cell type and time point are not known. The CDR3 runs from the conserved cysteine through the conserved F or W. Each record gives: D gene, J gene, clone size, V gene, CDR3 protein, CDR3 DNA. D genes are given only for firm matches. Only some rows state a clone size, as once, few, many or a class for expanded clones.

D: -
J: TRBJ2-5
size: many
V: TRBV12-3/TRBV12-4
CDR3: CASSPLLGTQYF
DNA: TGTGCCAGCAGTCCCCTTTTGGGGACCCAGTACTTC

D: TRBD1
J: TRBJ2-5
size: few
V: TRBV5-1
CDR3: CASSLTTGMVTQYF
DNA: TGCGCCAGCAGCTTGACGACAGGGATGGTGACCCAGTACTTC

D: -
J: TRBJ2-6
size: many
V: TRBV4-1
CDR3: CASSRQFPGANVLTF
DNA: TGCGCCAGCAGCCGACAGTTCCCTGGGGCCAACGTCCTGACTTTC

D: -
J: TRBJ1-5
size: -
V: TRBV10-3
CDR3: CAIGQGGQPQHF
DNA: TGTGCCATCGGGCAGGGTGGCCAGCCCCAGCATTTT

D: TRBD2
J: TRBJ2-5
size: -
V: TRBV5-1
CDR3: CASSLGAGSAETQYF
DNA: TGCGCCAGCAGCTTGGGAGCGGGGTCGGCAGAGACCCAGTACTTC

D: TRBD1
J: TRBJ2-2
size: many
V: TRBV7-9
CDR3: CASSPDRRNTGELFF
DNA: TGTGCCAGCAGCCCGGACAGGCGCAACACCGGGGAGCTGTTTTTT

D: -
J: TRBJ2-5
size: -
V: TRBV5-1
CDR3: CASSYRGERQETQYF
DNA: TGCGCCAGCAGCTATAGGGGAGAGAGGCAAGAGACCCAGTACTTC

D: -
J: TRBJ1-4
size: many
V: TRBV27
CDR3: CASSSNPNRALLSNEKLFF
DNA: TGTGCCAGCAGCTCGAATCCAAACAGGGCCCTCCTTTCTAATGAAAAACTGTTTTTT

D: -
J: TRBJ2-5
size: -
V: TRBV7-7
CDR3: CASSLGQQRETQYF
DNA: TGTGCCAGCAGCTTGGGACAACAGAGAGAGACCCAGTACTTC

D: -
J: TRBJ2-2
size: few
V: TRBV20-1
CDR3: CSARLGLDGTGELFF
DNA: TGCAGTGCTAGGTTGGGGCTAGATGGCACCGGGGAGCTGTTTTTT

D: -
J: TRBJ2-3
size: few
V: TRBV20-1
CDR3: CSAHRNADTQYF
DNA: TGCAGTGCTCACAGGAACGCAGATACGCAGTATTTT

D: -
J: TRBJ2-2
size: many
V: TRBV7-2
CDR3: CASSRGGANTGELFF
DNA: TGTGCCAGCAGCCGAGGAGGGGCGAACACCGGGGAGCTGTTTTTT

D: -
J: TRBJ2-3
size: few
V: TRBV29-1
CDR3: CSVARRADTQYF
DNA: TGCAGCGTTGCCCGCCGAGCAGATACGCAGTATTTT

D: -
J: TRBJ2-1
size: few
V: TRBV10-1
CDR3: CASSESWPLGSSYNEQFF
DNA: TGCGCCAGCAGTGAGTCTTGGCCTCTAGGGAGCTCCTACAATGAGCAGTTCTTC

D: -
J: TRBJ2-1
size: many
V: TRBV7-7
CDR3: CASSLGTDNEQFF
DNA: TGTGCCAGCAGTTTAGGGACTGACAATGAGCAGTTCTTC

D: -
J: TRBJ2-1
size: -
V: TRBV12-3/TRBV12-4
CDR3: CASSFVHEQFF
DNA: TGTGCCAGCAGTTTTGTCCATGAGCAGTTCTTC

D: -
J: TRBJ2-3
size: few
V: TRBV7-8
CDR3: CASSFQDTQYF
DNA: TGTGCCAGCAGCTTTCAGGATACGCAGTATTTT

D: TRBD1
J: TRBJ2-7
size: -
V: TRBV10-3
CDR3: CAISQTGQGEGEQYF
DNA: TGTGCCATCAGTCAAACCGGACAGGGGGAGGGCGAGCAGTACTTC

D: -
J: TRBJ1-2
size: few
V: TRBV6-2/TRBV6-3
CDR3: CASSYVPGRGYTF
DNA: TGTGCCAGCAGTTACGTTCCAGGGCGCGGCTACACCTTC

D: TRBD1
J: TRBJ1-2
size: few
V: TRBV12-3/TRBV12-4
CDR3: CASSPTGTGGYGYTF
DNA: TGTGCCAGCAGTCCCACCGGGACAGGGGGCTATGGCTACACCTTC

D: -
J: TRBJ2-3
size: few
V: TRBV28
CDR3: CASGLSYTDTQYF
DNA: TGTGCCAGCGGCCTATCGTACACAGATACGCAGTATTTT

D: -
J: TRBJ2-5
size: few
V: TRBV7-2
CDR3: CASSTHQRAGETQYF
DNA: TGTGCCAGCAGCACCCATCAAAGGGCGGGGGAGACCCAGTACTTC

D: -
J: TRBJ2-5
size: -
V: TRBV12-3/TRBV12-4
CDR3: CASSPLGLIQETQYF
DNA: TGTGCCAGCAGTCCCTTGGGGCTTATTCAAGAGACCCAGTACTTC

D: TRBD2
J: TRBJ2-1
size: -
V: TRBV7-2
CDR3: CASSLLAGRYNEQFF
DNA: TGTGCCAGCAGCTTACTAGCGGGGAGATACAATGAGCAGTTCTTC

D: TRBD2
J: TRBJ2-5
size: -
V: TRBV18
CDR3: CASSERSGGTQETQYF
DNA: TGTGCCAGCTCAGAGAGGAGCGGGGGGACCCAAGAGACCCAGTACTTC

D: -
J: TRBJ2-7
size: many
V: TRBV12-3/TRBV12-4
CDR3: CASSFPGGYEQYF
DNA: TGTGCCAGCAGTTTCCCAGGGGGGTACGAGCAGTACTTC

D: -
J: TRBJ1-2
size: many
V: TRBV15
CDR3: CATSRAGFNYGYTF
DNA: TGTGCCACCAGCAGAGCCGGCTTTAACTATGGCTACACCTTC

D: TRBD2
J: TRBJ2-7
size: -
V: TRBV7-9
CDR3: CASNPGGYEQYF
DNA: TGTGCCAGCAACCCCGGGGGGTACGAGCAGTACTTC

D: -
J: TRBJ2-5
size: few
V: TRBV7-2
CDR3: CASSPPLGTQYF
DNA: TGTGCCAGCAGCCCCCCTCTCGGGACCCAGTACTTC

D: -
J: TRBJ2-2
size: few
V: TRBV5-1
CDR3: CASSLNGGNTGELFF
DNA: TGCGCCAGCAGCTTGAACGGGGGGAACACCGGGGAGCTGTTTTTT

D: -
J: TRBJ1-2
size: many
V: TRBV20-1
CDR3: CSAPPGAYGYTF
DNA: TGCAGTGCCCCCCCAGGGGCCTATGGCTACACCTTC